This T cell receptor beta chain was sequenced in a study of blood T cell repertoires in COVID-19. About the study: Sites in the United States, Italy and Spain provided acute and convalescent COVID-19 samples. PBMCs, B-cell-depleted T cells, or T cells provided the cDNA or gDNA that made up the material.

Methods used by the authors: The assay estimated nucleated cells by amplifying reference gene primers. Clones were sequenced by immunoSEQ multiplex PCR, and TCRdb holds only the in-frame ones, with some missing. V, J and clone size are those of that table, while D and trimming were read from the DNA. Counted here are around 140,000 clones, around 88% occurring once; the ten biggest clones make up about 1.5%. The CDR3 consists of 17 residues. The sample consisted of peripheral blood. The genes are TRBV21-1 and TRBJ2-5; the table assigns TRBD2, which was not confirmed against the DNA. TRBV21-1 constitutes a pseudogene. The clonotype originates from a woman aged 55-70 years with acute or convalescent COVID-19. CDR3 DNA sequence: TGTGCCAGCAGCAGGGAGAGCACTAGCAAACAAGGAGAGACCCAGTACTTC. This translates into CASSRESTSKQGETQYF.